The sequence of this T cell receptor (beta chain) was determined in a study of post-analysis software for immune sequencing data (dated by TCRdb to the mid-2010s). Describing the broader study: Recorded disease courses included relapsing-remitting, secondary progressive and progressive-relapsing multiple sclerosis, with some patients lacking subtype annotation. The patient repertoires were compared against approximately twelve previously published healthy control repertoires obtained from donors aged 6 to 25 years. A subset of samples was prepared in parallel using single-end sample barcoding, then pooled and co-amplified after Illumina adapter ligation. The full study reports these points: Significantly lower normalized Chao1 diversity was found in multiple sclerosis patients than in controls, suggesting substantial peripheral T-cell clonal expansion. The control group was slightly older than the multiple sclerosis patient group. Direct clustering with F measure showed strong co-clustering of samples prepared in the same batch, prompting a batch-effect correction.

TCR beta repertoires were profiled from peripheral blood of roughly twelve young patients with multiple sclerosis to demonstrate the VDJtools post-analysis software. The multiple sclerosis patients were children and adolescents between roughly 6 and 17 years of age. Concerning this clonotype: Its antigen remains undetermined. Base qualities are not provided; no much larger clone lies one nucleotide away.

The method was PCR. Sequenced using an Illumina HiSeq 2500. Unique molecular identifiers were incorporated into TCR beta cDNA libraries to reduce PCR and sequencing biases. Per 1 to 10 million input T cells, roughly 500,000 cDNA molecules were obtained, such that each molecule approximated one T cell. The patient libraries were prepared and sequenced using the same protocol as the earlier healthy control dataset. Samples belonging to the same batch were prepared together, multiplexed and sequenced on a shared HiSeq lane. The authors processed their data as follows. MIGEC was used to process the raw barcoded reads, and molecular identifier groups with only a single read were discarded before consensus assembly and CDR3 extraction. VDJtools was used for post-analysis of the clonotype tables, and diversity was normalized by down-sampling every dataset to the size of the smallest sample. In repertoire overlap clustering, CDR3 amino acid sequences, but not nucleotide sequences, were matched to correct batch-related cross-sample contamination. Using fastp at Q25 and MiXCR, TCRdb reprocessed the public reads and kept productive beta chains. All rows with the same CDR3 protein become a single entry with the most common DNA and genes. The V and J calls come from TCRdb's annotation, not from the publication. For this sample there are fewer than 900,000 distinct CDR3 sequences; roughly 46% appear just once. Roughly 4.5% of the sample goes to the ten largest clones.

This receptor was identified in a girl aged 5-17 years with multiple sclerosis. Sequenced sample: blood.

This receptor has the CDR3 CASSAGSLGEKLFF. The base sequence is TGTGCCAGCAGCGCGGGGTCCTTAGGGGAAAAACTGTTTTTT. The V and J segments used are TRBV9 and TRBJ1-4; the D gene assignment is ambiguous. Deletion took 3 bases off V and 8 bases off J, with a span of 14 bases between the germline ends. The germline V gene specifies SGDLS as CDR1 and YYNGEE as CDR2. From the cysteine through the phenylalanine, the CDR3 covers 14 amino acids. This entry keeps only the CDR3 DNA: 42 bases, framed from base 1.